These 2 T cell receptor beta chains share one sample of origin, sequenced in a study of OX40 agonist ivuxolimab in advanced cancers. Sequencing was performed with immunoSEQ multiplex PCR; in TCRdb, only in-frame clones are kept and a portion is missing. The sample lists 56,000 or so clones, roughly 80% occurring once. The sequencing used CD4+ or CD8+ T cells sorted from blood, collected in a trial of the OX40 agonist ivuxolimab. Receptor source: an adult with an advanced solid tumor such as melanoma, head and neck, liver or kidney cancer.

The rearrangement uses TRBV10-1 and TRBJ1-1; 8 bases map to TRBD1. The CDR3 has 16 amino acids. Germline V gene lookup returns CDR1 WNHNN and CDR2 SYGVQD (reference sequence). V shed 6 bases and J 1 base; nucleotides not matched to a gene: 10. In DNA, the CDR3 is TGCGCCAGCAGGGGACTGAAGGGGACAGGGAACACTGAAGCTTTCTTT. It specifies CASRGLKGTGNTEAFF.

The genes are TRBV7-2 and TRBJ2-3; no definite D call. V was pared by 2 bases and J by 6 bases, with 9 bases between. Germline V gives CDR1 SGHTA, CDR2 FQGNSA. CDR3 size: 13 residues. CDR3 coding DNA: TGTGCCAGCAGCTTATTTGGGCTTGATACGCAGTATTTT. It codes for CASSLFGLDTQYF.